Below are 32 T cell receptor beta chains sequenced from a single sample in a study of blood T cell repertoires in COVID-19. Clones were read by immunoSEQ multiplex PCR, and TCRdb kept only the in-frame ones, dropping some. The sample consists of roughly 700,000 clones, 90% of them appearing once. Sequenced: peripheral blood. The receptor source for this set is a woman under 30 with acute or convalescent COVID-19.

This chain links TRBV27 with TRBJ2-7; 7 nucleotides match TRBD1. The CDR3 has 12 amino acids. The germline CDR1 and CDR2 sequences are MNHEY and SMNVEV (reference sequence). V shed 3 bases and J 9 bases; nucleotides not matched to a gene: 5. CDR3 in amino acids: CASSFLTGLQYF. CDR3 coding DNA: TGTGCCAGCAGTTTTCTGACAGGGTTGCAGTACTTC.

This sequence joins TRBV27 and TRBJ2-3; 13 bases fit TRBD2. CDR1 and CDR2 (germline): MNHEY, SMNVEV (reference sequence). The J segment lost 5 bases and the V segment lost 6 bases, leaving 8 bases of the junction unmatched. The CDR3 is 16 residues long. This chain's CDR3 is CASRVLAGGPGDTQYF. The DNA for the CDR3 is TGTGCCAGCAGGGTACTAGCGGGGGGGCCTGGAGATACGCAGTATTTT.

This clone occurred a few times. Written as DNA, the CDR3 is TGTGCCAGCAGTTTAGCCAGGCGGAACACTGAAGCTTTCTTT. It translates to CASSLARRNTEAFF. The genes are TRBV27 and TRBJ1-1; D call uncertain. The CDR3 is made up of 14 amino acids. V was pared by 2 bases and J by 1 base, with 8 bases between. Germline CDR1 is MNHEY and CDR2 is SMNVEV (reference sequence).

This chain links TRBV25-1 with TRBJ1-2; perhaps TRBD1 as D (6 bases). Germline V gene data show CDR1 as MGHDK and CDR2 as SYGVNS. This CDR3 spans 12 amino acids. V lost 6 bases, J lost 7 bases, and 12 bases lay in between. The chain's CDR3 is CASREGGGGYTF. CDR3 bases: TGTGCCAGCAGAGAGGGAGGGGGTGGCTACACCTTC.

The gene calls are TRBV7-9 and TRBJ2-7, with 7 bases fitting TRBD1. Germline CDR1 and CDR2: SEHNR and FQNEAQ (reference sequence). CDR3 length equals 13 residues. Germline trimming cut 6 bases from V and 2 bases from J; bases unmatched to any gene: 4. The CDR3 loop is CASRSDRAYEQYF. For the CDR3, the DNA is TGTGCCAGCAGATCCGACAGGGCCTACGAGCAGTACTTC.

The CDR3 here is CASSVGGGATYNEQFF. The CDR3 coding sequence is TGTGCCAGCAGCGTAGGGGGTGGGGCGACCTACAATGAGCAGTTCTTC. The genes are TRBV9 and TRBJ2-1; D is possibly TRBD1 (5 bases). This CDR3 spans 16 amino acids. CDR1 is SGDLS and CDR2 is YYNGEE in the germline V gene. V was cut by 0 bases and J by 2 bases, with 12 bases left in between. Using reference TRBV9 and TRBJ2-1 for the parts outside the CDR3, the full variable domain is DSGVTQTPKHLITATGQRVTLRCSPRSGDLSVYWYQQSLDQGLQFLIQYYNGEERAKGNILERFSAQQFPDLHSELNLSSLELGDSALYFCASSVGGGATYNEQFFGPGTRLTVL.

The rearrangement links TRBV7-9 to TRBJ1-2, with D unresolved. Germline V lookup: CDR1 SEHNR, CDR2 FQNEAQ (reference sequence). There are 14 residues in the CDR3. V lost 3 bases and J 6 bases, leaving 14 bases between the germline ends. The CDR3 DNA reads TGTGCCAGCAGCTTCCGATCAGGTTTCGATGGCTACACCTTC. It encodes CASSFRSGFDGYTF.

The CDR3 bases are TGTGCCTGGATGGTCCCCGGAGCGGGGGCTCGGAACACCGGGGAGCTGTTTTTT. Residues: CAWMVPGAGARNTGELFF. The V gene is TRBV30, the J gene TRBJ2-2, with 8 positions matching TRBD2. The CDR3 contains 18 residues. Germline CDR1 GTSNPN, CDR2 SVGIG (reference sequence). V was clipped by 4 bases and J by 1 base; unmatched bases: 14.

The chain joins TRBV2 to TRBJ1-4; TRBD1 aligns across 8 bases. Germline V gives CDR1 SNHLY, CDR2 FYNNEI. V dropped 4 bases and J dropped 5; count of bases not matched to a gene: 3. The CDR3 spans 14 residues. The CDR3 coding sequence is TGTGCCAGCAGTGCAGGGACAGGCAATGAAAAACTGTTTTTT. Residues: CASSAGTGNEKLFF.

The CDR3 is CASSYVFPGANSPLHF. The CDR3, as DNA: TGTGCCAGCAGTTACGTATTTCCAGGGGCTAATTCACCCCTCCACTTT. V is TRBV6-2 or TRBV6-3 and J is TRBJ1-6; possible D gene TRBD1, 6 bases. V was clipped by 2 bases and J by 6 bases, with 14 bases between them. Germline V CDR1 and CDR2: MNHEY, SVGEGT. This CDR3 is 16 amino acids long.

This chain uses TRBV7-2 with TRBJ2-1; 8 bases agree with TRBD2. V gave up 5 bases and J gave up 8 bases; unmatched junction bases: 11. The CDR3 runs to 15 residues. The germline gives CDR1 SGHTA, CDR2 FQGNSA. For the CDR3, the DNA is TGTGCCAGCAGCCACGGGGGGGTCTCCCCCCATGAGCAGTTCTTC. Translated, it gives CASSHGGVSPHEQFF.

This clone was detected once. The CDR3 protein is CASRRAQGETQYF. CDR3 bases: TGTGCCAGCAGACGGGCCCAGGGAGAGACCCAGTACTTC. The rearrangement uses TRBV12-3 or TRBV12-4 and TRBJ2-5, with D possibly TRBD1 on 5 matching bases. CDR3 size: 13 residues. Trimming pared 6 bases from V and 4 bases from J, leaving 12 bases between.

The CDR3 region has the DNA TGTGCCAGCAGCCACCTTCTCGGGACAGGGGGCGAGCAGTACTTC. Encoded protein: CASSHLLGTGGEQYF. This sequence joins TRBV4-2 and TRBJ2-7; 11 nucleotides line up with TRBD1. The CDR3 consists of 15 residues. Germline-derived CDR1 and CDR2 are LGHNA and YNFKEQ. The ends lost 3 bases at V and 6 bases at J; junction bases unmatched: 7.

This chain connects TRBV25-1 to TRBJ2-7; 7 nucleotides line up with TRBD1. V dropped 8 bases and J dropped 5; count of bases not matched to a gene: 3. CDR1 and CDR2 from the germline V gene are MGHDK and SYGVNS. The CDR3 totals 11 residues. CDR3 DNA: TGTGCCAGCGCGCAGGGGGACGAGCAGTACTTC. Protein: CASAQGDEQYF.

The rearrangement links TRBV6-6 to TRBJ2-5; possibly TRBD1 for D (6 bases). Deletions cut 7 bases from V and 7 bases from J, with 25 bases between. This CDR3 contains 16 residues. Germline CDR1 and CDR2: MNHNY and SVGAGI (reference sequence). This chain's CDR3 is CASTDFGQTYWGTQYF. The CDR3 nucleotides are TGTGCCAGCACCGACTTCGGACAGACTTACTGGGGGACCCAGTACTTC.

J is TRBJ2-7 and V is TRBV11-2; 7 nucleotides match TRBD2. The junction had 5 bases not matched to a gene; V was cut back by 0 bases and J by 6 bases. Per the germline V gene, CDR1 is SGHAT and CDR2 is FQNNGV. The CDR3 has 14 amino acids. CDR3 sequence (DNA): TGTGCCAGCAGCTTAGAGAGACTAGCCTCCGAGCAGTACTTC. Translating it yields CASSLERLASEQYF.

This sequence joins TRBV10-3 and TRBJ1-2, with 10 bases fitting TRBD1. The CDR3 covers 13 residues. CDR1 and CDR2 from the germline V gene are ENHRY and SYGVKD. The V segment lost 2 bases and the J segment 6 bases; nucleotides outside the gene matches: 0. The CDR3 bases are TGTGCCATCAGTGAGGGGACAGGGGATGGCTACACCTTC. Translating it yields CAISEGTGDGYTF.

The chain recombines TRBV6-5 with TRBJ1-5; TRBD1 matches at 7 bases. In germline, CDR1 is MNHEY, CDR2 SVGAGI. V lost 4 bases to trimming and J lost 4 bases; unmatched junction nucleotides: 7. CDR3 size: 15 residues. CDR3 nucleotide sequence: TGTGCCAGCAGTTTCACCGGGACAGCGAATCAGCCCCAGCATTTT. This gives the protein CASSFTGTANQPQHF.

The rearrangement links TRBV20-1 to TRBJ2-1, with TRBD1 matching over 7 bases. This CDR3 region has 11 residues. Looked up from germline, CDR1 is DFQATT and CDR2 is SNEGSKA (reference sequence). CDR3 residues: CRTGFENEQFF. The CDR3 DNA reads TGCAGGACAGGGTTTGAAAATGAGCAGTTCTTC.

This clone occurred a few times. The CDR3 loop is CASSHTGGSAGYTF. CDR3 nucleotide sequence: TGTGCCAGCAGCCATACAGGGGGCTCGGCTGGCTACACCTTC. This rearrangement joins TRBV7-3 to TRBJ1-2, with 9 bases identical to TRBD1. This CDR3 region has 14 residues. Germline CDR1 is SGHTA and CDR2 is FQGTGA. J gave up 7 bases and V 5 bases, and 8 bases lay outside the gene matches.

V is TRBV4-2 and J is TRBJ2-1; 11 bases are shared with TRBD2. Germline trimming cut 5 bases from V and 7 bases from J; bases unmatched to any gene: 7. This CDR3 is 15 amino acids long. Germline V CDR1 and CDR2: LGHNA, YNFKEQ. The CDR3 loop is CASSALAGGENEQFF. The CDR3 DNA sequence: TGTGCCAGCAGCGCCCTAGCGGGGGGCGAGAATGAGCAGTTCTTC.

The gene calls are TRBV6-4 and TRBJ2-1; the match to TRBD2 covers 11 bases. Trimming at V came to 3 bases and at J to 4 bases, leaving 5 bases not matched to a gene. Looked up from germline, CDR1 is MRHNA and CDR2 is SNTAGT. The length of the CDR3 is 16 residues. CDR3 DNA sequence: TGTGCCAGCAGTGAGACTAGCGGGGCGGGATACAATGAGCAGTTCTTC. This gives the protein CASSETSGAGYNEQFF.

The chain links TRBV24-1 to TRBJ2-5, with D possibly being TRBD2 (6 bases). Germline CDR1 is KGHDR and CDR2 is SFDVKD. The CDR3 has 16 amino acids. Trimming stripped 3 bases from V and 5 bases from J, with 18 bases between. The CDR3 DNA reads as TGTGCCACCAGTGATCCTACCCTAGGACGGGGGGAGACCCAGTACTTC. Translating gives CATSDPTLGRGETQYF.

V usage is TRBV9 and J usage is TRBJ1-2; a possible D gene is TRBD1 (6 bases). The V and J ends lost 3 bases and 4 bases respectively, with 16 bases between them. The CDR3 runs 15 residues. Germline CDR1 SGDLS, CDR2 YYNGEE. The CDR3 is CASSEKDSRSYGYTF. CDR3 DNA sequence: TGTGCCAGCAGCGAGAAGGACAGTCGGTCCTATGGCTACACCTTC. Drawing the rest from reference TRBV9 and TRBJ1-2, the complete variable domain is DSGVTQTPKHLITATGQRVTLRCSPRSGDLSVYWYQQSLDQGLQFLIQYYNGEERAKGNILERFSAQQFPDLHSELNLSSLELGDSALYFCASSEKDSRSYGYTFGSGTRLTVV.

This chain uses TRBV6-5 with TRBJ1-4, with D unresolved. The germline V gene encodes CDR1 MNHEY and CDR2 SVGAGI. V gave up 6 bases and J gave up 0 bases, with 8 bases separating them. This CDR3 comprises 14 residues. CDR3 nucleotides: TGTGCCAGCAGCCCCACACCAACTAATGAAAAACTGTTTTTT. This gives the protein CASSPTPTNEKLFF.

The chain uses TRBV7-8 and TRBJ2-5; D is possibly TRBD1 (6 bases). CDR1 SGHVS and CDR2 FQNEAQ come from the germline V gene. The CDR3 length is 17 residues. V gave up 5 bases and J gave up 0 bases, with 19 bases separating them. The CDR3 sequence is CASSPRRDRWYQETQYF. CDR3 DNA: TGTGCCAGCAGCCCACGCCGCGACAGGTGGTACCAAGAGACCCAGTACTTC.

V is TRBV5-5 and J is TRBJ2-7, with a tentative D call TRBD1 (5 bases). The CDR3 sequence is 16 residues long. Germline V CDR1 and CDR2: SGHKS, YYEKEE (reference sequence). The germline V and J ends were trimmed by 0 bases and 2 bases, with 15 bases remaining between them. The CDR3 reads CASSLVVGGRAYEQYF. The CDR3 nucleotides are TGTGCCAGCAGCTTGGTTGTAGGCGGCAGGGCCTACGAGCAGTACTTC.

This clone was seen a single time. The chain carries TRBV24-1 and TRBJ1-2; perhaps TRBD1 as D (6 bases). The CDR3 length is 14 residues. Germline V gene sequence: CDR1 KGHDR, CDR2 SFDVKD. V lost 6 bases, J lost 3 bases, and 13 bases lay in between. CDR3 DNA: TGTGCCACCAGTCAGCCAGGGGACGACTATGGCTACACCTTC. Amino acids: CATSQPGDDYGYTF.

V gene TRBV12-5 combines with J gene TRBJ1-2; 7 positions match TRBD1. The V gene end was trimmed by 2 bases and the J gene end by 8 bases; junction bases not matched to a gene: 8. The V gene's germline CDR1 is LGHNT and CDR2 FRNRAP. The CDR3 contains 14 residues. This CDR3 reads CASGLTGDAWGYTF. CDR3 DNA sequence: TGTGCTAGTGGTTTGACAGGGGACGCGTGGGGCTACACCTTC.

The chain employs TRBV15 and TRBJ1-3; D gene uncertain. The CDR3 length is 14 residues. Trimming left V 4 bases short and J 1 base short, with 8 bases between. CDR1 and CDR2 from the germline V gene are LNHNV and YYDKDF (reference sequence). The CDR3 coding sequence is TGTGCCACCAGCACAGGTGATTCTGGAAACACCATATATTTT. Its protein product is CATSTGDSGNTIYF.

CDR3 in DNA: TGTGCCAGTAGCCGACAGGGGAGGGCCACTGAAGCTTTCTTT. Residues: CASSRQGRATEAFF. V and J are TRBV19 and TRBJ1-1, with 8 bases that match TRBD1. From germline, CDR1 is LNHDA and CDR2 SQIVND (reference sequence). This CDR3 contains 14 residues. J gave up 4 bases and V 6 bases, and 7 bases lay outside the gene matches.

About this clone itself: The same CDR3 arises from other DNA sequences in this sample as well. The CDR3 DNA reads TGTGCCAGCAGCTTAGGGACAGGGTCCAATCAGCCCCAGCATTTT. Its translation is CASSLGTGSNQPQHF. V gene TRBV5-6 combines with J gene TRBJ1-5; 9 bases agree with TRBD1. Looked up from germline, CDR1 is SGHDT and CDR2 is YYEEEE. The CDR3 is 15 amino acids. V was clipped by 2 bases and J by 3 bases; unmatched bases: 3.